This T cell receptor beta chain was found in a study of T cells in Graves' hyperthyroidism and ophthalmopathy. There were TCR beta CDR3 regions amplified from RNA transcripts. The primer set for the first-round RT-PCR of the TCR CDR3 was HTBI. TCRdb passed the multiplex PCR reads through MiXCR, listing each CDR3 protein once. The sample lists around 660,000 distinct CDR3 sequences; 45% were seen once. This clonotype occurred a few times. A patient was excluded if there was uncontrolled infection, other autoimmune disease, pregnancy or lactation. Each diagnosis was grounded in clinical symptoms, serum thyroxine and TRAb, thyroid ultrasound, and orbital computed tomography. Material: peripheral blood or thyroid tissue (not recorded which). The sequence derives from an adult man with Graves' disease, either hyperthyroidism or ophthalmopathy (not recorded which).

The CDR3 loop reads CASSPPDRYEQYF. The CDR3 DNA sequence: TGTGCCAGCAGCCCCCCGGACAGGTACGAGCAGTACTTC. The chain uses TRBV9 and TRBJ2-7; TRBD1 aligns across 7 bases. The CDR3 is 13 residues long. V dropped 4 bases and J dropped 4; count of bases not matched to a gene: 5. Germline CDR1 SGDLS, CDR2 YYNGEE.